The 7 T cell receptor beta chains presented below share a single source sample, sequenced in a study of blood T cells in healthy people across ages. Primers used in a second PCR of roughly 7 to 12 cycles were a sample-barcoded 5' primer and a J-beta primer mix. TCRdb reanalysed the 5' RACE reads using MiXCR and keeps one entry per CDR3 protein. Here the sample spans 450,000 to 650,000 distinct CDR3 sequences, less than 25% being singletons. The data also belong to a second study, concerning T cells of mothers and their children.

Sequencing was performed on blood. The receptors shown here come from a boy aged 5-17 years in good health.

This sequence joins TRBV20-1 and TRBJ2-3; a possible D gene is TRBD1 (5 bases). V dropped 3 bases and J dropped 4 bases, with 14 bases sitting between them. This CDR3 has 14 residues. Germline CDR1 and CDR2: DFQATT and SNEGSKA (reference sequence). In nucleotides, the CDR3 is TGCAGTGCTAGTAGGGGCCCTGGCCCAGATACGCAGTATTTT. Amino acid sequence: CSASRGPGPDTQYF.

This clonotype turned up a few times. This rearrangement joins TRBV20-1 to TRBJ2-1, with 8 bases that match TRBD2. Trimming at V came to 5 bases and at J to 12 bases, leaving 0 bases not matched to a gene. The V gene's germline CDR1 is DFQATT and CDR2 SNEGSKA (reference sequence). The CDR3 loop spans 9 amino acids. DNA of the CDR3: TGCAGTGCTCTAGCGGGGCAGTTCTTC. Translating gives CSALAGQFF.

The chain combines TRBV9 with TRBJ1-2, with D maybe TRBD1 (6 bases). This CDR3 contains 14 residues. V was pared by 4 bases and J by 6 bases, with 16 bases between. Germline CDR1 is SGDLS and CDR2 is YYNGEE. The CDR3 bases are TGTGCCAGCAGCATAACAGGGTTACTCGATGGCTACACCTTC. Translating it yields CASSITGLLDGYTF. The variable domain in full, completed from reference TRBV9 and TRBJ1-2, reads DSGVTQTPKHLITATGQRVTLRCSPRSGDLSVYWYQQSLDQGLQFLIQYYNGEERAKGNILERFSAQQFPDLHSELNLSSLELGDSALYFCASSITGLLDGYTFGSGTRLTVV.

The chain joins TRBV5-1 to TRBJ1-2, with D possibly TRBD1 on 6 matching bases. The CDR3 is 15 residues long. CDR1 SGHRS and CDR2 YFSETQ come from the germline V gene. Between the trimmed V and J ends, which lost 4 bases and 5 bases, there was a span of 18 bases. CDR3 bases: TGCGCCAGCAGCCTGGATCCGACAGGCCGTTATGGCTACACCTTC. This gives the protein CASSLDPTGRYGYTF.

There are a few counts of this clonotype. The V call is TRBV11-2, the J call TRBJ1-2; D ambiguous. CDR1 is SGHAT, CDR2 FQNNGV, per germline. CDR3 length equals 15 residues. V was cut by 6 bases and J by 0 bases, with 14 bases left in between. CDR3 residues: CASRGGGHTNYGYTF. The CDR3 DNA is TGTGCCAGCAGGGGCGGAGGGCATACTAACTATGGCTACACCTTC.

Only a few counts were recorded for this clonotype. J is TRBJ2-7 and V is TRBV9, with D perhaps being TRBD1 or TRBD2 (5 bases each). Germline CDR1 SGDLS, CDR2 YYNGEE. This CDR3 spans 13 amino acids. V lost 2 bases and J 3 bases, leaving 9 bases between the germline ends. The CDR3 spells CASSVEGSYEQYF. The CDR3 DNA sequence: TGTGCCAGCAGCGTCGAGGGGAGCTACGAGCAGTACTTC.

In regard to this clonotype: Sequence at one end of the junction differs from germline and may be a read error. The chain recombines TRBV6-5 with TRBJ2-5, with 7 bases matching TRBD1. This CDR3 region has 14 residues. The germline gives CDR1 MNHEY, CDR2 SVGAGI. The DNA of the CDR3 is TGTGCCAGGAGTTTCGGGACAGAACGAGAGACCCAGTACTTC. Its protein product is CARSFGTERETQYF.